This T cell receptor beta chain was obtained from a study of neurological immune-mediated disorders. General observations from the study: One related-CDR3 cluster, which may be a signature, held the repertoires of 18 of 34 multiple sclerosis patients after phylogenetic grouping. HTLV-1-associated myelopathy had the most TCR clonal expansion, while multiple sclerosis had the least, a level that fell below healthy controls.

This clonotype was picked up many times. What it recognizes is unknown. This CDR3 spans 14 amino acids. Germline CDR1 reads DFQATT; CDR2 reads SNEGSKA (reference sequence). Losses at the gene ends were 3 bases for V and 5 bases for J; bases not matched to a gene: 6. PBMCs stored at -80 C, numbering 2 million, were the origin of the unsorted libraries. The authors made cDNA by 5'RACE with 10-nucleotide random UMIs. TCRdb re-called the 5' RACE reads through MiXCR, storing one row per CDR3 protein. The sample carries some 70,000 distinct CDR3 sequences, under 3.5% recorded once. The TCR sequence derives from a man aged 35 to 55 with multiple sclerosis. The sequenced sample consisted of PBMCs. V and J are TRBV20-1 and TRBJ2-7; 11 positions match TRBD2. The CDR3 nucleotides are TGCAGTGCTAGTCCTAGCGGGAGGCTGAACGAGCAGTACTTC. Protein sequence: CSASPSGRLNEQYF.